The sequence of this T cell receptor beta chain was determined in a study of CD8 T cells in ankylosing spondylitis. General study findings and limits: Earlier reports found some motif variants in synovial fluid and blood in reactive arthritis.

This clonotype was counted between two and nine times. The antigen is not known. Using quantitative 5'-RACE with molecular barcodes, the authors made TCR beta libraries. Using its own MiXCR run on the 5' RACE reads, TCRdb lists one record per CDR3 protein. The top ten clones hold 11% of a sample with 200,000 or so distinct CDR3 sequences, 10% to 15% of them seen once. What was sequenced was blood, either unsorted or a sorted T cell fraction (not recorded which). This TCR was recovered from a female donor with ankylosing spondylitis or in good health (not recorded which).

CDR3 in amino acids: CASSLGGQPTYEQYF. CDR3 bases: TGTGCCAGCAGCTTAGGAGGACAGCCAACCTACGAGCAGTACTTC. The rearrangement uses TRBV11-2 and TRBJ2-7; TRBD1 is a possible D gene (6 bases). Germline-derived CDR1 and CDR2 are SGHAT and FQNNGV. Between the trimmed V and J ends, which lost 1 base and 2 bases, there was a span of 12 bases. The CDR3 is 15 amino acids.